The TCR beta chain under discussion was sequenced for a study of graft-versus-host responses after intestinal transplantation (dated by TCRdb to about 2021). Notes on the research overall: Multivisceral, liver-intestinal, or isolated intestinal transplants were received by the recipients. Donor T cell macrochimerism was defined as a peak of at least 4% donor T cells among recipient peripheral blood mononuclear cells. To identify alloreactive clones, pre-transplant mixed lymphocyte reaction products were sequenced and then compared with unstimulated pre-transplant donor and recipient T cells. Instead of going to the commercial service, samples from a few later patients were sequenced in-house on an Illumina MiSeq and processed with MiXCR. After intestinal transplantation, graft-versus-host and host-versus-graft alloreactive T cell clones were followed in the graft, circulation and bone marrow using bulk TCR-beta CDR3 sequencing. Anti-thymocyte globulin induction was given to all recipients, followed by maintenance tacrolimus and steroids for around three years. The cohort enrolled under 25 intestinal transplant recipients including one retransplant, and 3 patients lacking pretransplant specimens were excluded.

As to this clone: Its antigen specificity is not known. Per-base quality was not reported, and no clone a single base away is much larger than it.

Library generation was performed with the immunoSEQ multiplex PCR assay. For most patients, genomic DNA was isolated with the Qiagen DNeasy Blood and Tissue Kit and shipped frozen to Adaptive Biotechnologies for TCR sequencing. Adaptive Biotechnologies carried out high-throughput TCR-beta CDR3 sequencing of genomic DNA for most patients. In the original analysis: TCR sequencing data were retrieved from Adaptive's ImmunoSEQ software for more than 15 patients, whereas a few other patients were processed with MiXCR and VDJtools. To correct CD4 versus CD8 sorting errors, sequences present in both subsets at a frequency ratio below 5:1 were removed. CDR3 nucleotide sequences shared between donor and recipient were removed because their origin could not be assigned. To be classed as alloreactive, a clone needed at least 2-fold expansion over unstimulated cells and a minimum CFSE-low frequency of 0.002% (template counts) or 0.001% (read counts). Clones detected in sequenced pre-transplant spleen, lymph node, or MLR CFSE-low populations of the donor or recipient were defined as mappable. The cumulative frequency of alloreactive clones was calculated as a percentage of all sequences, weighted by copy number. The immuneACCESS repertoire file appears here via TCRdb, limited to in-frame rearrangements. These files lack a portion of the clones; in checked studies, under half of the deficit traces to unresolved V genes, and the cause of the others is not known. V, J and clone size derive from that table, while D and trimming were established from the DNA sequence. The sample includes 62,000 or so clones, with 90% to 95% observed a single time. The top ten hold about 1.5% of the sample.

Beyond this particular receptor, the publication reports: High GvH to HvG T cell clonal ratios were observed in the allografts of patients with donor T cell macrochimerism. Early after transplant, peak levels of circulating GvH clones were found to be associated with declines in HvG clones. GvH clones were detected in recipient bone marrow, and some of these GvH clones were observed earlier in ileal mucosa or blood, consistent with an intestinal mucosal origin. The relatively low number and heterogeneity of intestinal transplant patients limited the conclusions.

Measured from the cysteine to the phenylalanine, the CDR3 is 15 residues long. The entry retains the CDR3 DNA only, 45 bases that are in frame from base 1. The germline V gene encodes CDR1 MDHEN and CDR2 SYDVKM. V trim: 6 bases; J trim: 7 bases; unmatched bases: 9. Taken with the paper, the label for time point translates to: cells obtained before transplantation from donor or recipient. CD3+CD4+ and CD3+CD8+ populations were FACS-sorted from unstimulated pre-transplant donor and recipient cells taken from spleen or lymph nodes. This sequence was found in a human donor who was the organ donor for an intestinal transplant. The chain is assembled from TRBV28 and TRBJ2-1, with TRBD2 matching 10 junction bases. The specimen comprised unstimulated CD8+ T cells sorted from spleen or lymph node cells, sampled before transplant. CDR3 protein: CASRIAGGKENEQFF. The DNA reads as follows: TGTGCCAGCAGAATAGCGGGAGGCAAGGAGAATGAGCAGTTCTTC.